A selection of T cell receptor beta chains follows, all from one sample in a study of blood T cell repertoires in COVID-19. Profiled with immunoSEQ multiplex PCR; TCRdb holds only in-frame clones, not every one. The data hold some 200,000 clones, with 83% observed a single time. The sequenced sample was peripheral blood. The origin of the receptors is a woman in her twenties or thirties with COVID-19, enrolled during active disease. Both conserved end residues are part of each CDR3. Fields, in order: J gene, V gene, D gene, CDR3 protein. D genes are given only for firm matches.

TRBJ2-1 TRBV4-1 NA CASSQDPSSYNEQFF
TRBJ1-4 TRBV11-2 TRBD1 CASRSHRGGGTTNEKLFF
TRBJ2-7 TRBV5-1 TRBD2 CASSLGLAGGPPHEQYF
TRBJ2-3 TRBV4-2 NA CASSQEAARSTDTQYF
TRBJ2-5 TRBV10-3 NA CAIGQSQETQYF
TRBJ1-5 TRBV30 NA CAWSVQESNQPQHF
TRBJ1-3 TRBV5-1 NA CASSLGGASGGNTIYF
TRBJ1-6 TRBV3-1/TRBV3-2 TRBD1 CASNHNLGQVKSPLHF
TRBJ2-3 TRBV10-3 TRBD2 CAISGLAGDTDTQYF
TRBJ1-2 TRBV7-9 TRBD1 CASSTGDRPNGYTF
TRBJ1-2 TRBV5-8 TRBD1 CASSRDRASYGYTF
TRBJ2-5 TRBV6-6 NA CASRLGAETQYF
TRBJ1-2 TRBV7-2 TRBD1 CASSPGQGGYTF
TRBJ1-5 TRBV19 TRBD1 CASIQGGGNNQPQHF
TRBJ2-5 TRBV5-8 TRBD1 CASSLGQGDQETQYF
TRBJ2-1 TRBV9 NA CASSYGTLYNEQFF
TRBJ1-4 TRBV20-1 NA CSASQGLGTNEKLFF
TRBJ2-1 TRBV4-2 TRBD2 CASSLAGGSYNEQFF
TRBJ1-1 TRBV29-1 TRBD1 CSARGILNTEAFF
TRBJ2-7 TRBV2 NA CASGQRSAWEQYF
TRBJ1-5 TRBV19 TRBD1 CASSAGQGRQPQHF
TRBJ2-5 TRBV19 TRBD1 CASSVGQGAWETQYF
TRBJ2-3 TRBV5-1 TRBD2 CASSSTTSGGVIDTQYF
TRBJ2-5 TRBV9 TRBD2 CASSVGLAGGGETQYF
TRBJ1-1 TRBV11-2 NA CASSLIEAEAFF
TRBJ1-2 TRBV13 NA CASSVMRSHYGYTF
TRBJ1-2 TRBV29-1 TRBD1 CSGWTGGDYGYTF
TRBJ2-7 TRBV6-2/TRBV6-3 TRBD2 CASSNMPVLGRDGWDEQYF
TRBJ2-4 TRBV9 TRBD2 CASSVEDSGRANIQYF
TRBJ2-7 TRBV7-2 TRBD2 CASSPLAGGRNEQYF
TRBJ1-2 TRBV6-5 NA CASSYEGLGGYTF
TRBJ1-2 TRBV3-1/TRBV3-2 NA CASSAWEYPNYGYTF
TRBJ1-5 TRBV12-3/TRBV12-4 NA CASSSPPNGAQHF
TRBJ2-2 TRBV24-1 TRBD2 CATRSRTSHDTGELFF
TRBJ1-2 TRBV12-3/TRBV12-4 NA CASRKSEGGYTF
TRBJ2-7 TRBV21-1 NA CASLHDGKRVWLMDYYEQYF
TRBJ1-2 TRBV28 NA CASSLQNYGYTF
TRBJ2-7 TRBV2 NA CASSVLRTLAYEQYF
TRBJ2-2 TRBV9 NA CASSPGGPRGELFF
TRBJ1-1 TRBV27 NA CASSTTGNTEAFF
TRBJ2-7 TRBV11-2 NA CASSLTRGAYEQYF
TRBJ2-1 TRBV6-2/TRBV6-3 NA CASSYSGLYEQFF
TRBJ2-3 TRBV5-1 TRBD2 CASSLREGSTDTQYF
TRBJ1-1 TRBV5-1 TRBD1 CASSLEQGGYQNTEAFF
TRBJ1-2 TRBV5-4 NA CASSLGGTDGYTF
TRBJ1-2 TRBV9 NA CASSPRERDGYTF